This is a list of T cell receptor beta chains from one sample in a study of T cells in Graves' hyperthyroidism and ophthalmopathy. A single record per CDR3 protein comes from TCRdb applying MiXCR to the multiplex PCR reads. The sample includes nearly 750,000 distinct CDR3 sequences, approximately 40% of them seen just once. The sample consisted of blood. The receptors originated from a woman aged 40-49 years with Graves' hyperthyroidism. CDR3s include the opening cysteine and the closing phenylalanine or tryptophan. Each record gives: V gene, D gene, CDR3 length, J gene, clone size, CDR3 DNA, CDR3 protein. The D gene is left open where the match is weak. Clone size appears in some rows only: once, few, many, or a class for an expanded clone.

V: TRBV7-8
D: NA
length: 15
J: TRBJ1-2
size: NA
DNA: TGTGCCAGCAGCCACCGACCGGGGAGGGGAGATGGCTACACCTTC
CDR3: CASSHRPGRGDGYTF

V: TRBV12-3/TRBV12-4
D: NA
length: 15
J: TRBJ2-2
size: NA
DNA: TGTGCCAGCAGTTCCAGCGGTATGGGCACCGGGGAGCTGTTTTTT
CDR3: CASSSSGMGTGELFF

V: TRBV29-1
D: NA
length: 10
J: TRBJ1-1
size: many
DNA: TGCAGCGTATCTGAGGGTGAAGCTTTCTTT
CDR3: CSVSEGEAFF

V: TRBV7-3
D: NA
length: 15
J: TRBJ2-6
size: many
DNA: TGTGCCAGCAGCTTCGGGGGTGGCGGGGCCAACGTCCTGACTTTC
CDR3: CASSFGGGGANVLTF

V: TRBV12-3/TRBV12-4
D: NA
length: 15
J: TRBJ2-6
size: many
DNA: TGTGCCAGCAGCTTAGAGGGTGCTGGGGCCAACGTCCTGACTTTC
CDR3: CASSLEGAGANVLTF

V: TRBV29-1
D: NA
length: 12
J: TRBJ2-2
size: NA
DNA: TGCAGCGTTGAGGGATGGGGCGGGGAGCTGTTTTTT
CDR3: CSVEGWGGELFF

V: TRBV6-1
D: TRBD1
length: 15
J: TRBJ1-4
size: NA
DNA: TGTGCCAGCAATCATGGGACAGCCTTAAATGAAAAACTGTTTTTT
CDR3: CASNHGTALNEKLFF

V: TRBV7-9
D: NA
length: 14
J: TRBJ1-5
size: many
DNA: TGTGCCACCAGCAGGGAGGGGAGCAATCAGCCCCAGCATTTT
CDR3: CATSREGSNQPQHF

V: TRBV19
D: NA
length: 15
J: TRBJ1-2
size: many
DNA: TGTGCCAGTAGTATAGATCGGGAGGCCAACTATGGCTACACCTTC
CDR3: CASSIDREANYGYTF

V: TRBV20-1
D: NA
length: 17
J: TRBJ1-2
size: few
DNA: TGCAGTGCTAGAGACCCAAATTACCGGGACGGTAACTATGGCTACACCTTC
CDR3: CSARDPNYRDGNYGYTF

V: TRBV10-1
D: NA
length: 14
J: TRBJ1-1
size: NA
DNA: TGCGCCAGCAGTGAGTCGGTCAGTTCCTCTGAAGCTTTCTTT
CDR3: CASSESVSSSEAFF

V: TRBV25-1
D: TRBD1
length: 17
J: TRBJ1-1
size: many
DNA: TGTGCCAGCAGTCCAAAGTTCGCGGACAGGGACCGCCATGAAGCTTTCTTT
CDR3: CASSPKFADRDRHEAFF

V: TRBV12-3/TRBV12-4
D: TRBD1
length: 14
J: TRBJ1-2
size: many
DNA: TGTGCCAGCAGGTTCCGGACAGGGACCTATGGCTACACCTTC
CDR3: CASRFRTGTYGYTF

V: TRBV6-5
D: TRBD1
length: 13
J: TRBJ1-1
size: NA
DNA: TGTGCCAGCAGCGGACAGGGGGCTAGTGAAGCTTTCTTT
CDR3: CASSGQGASEAFF

V: TRBV19
D: NA
length: 16
J: TRBJ1-5
size: NA
DNA: TGTGCCAGTAGTACCGGCACAGGCCTCTCCAATCAGCCCCAGCATTTT
CDR3: CASSTGTGLSNQPQHF

V: TRBV9
D: NA
length: 14
J: TRBJ1-2
size: many
DNA: TGTGCCAGCAGCGTAGACCAGGGCCTCTATGGCTACACCTTC
CDR3: CASSVDQGLYGYTF

V: TRBV5-6
D: NA
length: 14
J: TRBJ1-6
size: many
DNA: TGTGCCAGCAGCTTGGGTTTGGGCGGCTCACCCCTCCACTTT
CDR3: CASSLGLGGSPLHF

V: TRBV10-2
D: NA
length: 13
J: TRBJ1-1
size: NA
DNA: TGCGCCAGCAGGGCCAGGGTCTTCACTGAAGCTTTCTTT
CDR3: CASRARVFTEAFF

V: TRBV20-1
D: NA
length: 12
J: TRBJ2-5
size: once
DNA: TGCAGTGCTAGTAAGGGGTCAGATACGCAGTACTTC
CDR3: CSASKGSDTQYF

V: TRBV11-2
D: NA
length: 13
J: TRBJ2-5
size: many
DNA: TGTGCCAGCAGCCGACCAGCCGGCAAGACCCAGTACTTC
CDR3: CASSRPAGKTQYF

V: TRBV14
D: NA
length: 14
J: TRBJ1-5
size: few
DNA: TGTGCCAGCAGCCCCGGTCGTGGCAATCAGCCCCAGCATTTT
CDR3: CASSPGRGNQPQHF

V: TRBV7-9
D: NA
length: 11
J: TRBJ1-3
size: NA
DNA: TGTGCCAGCAGCCTCCGGGACACCATATATTTT
CDR3: CASSLRDTIYF

V: TRBV7-9
D: TRBD2
length: 17
J: TRBJ2-1
size: NA
DNA: TGTGCCAGCATCCCACTGACTAGCGGGGAGAACCACAATGAGCAGTTCTTC
CDR3: CASIPLTSGENHNEQFF

V: TRBV20-1
D: NA
length: 13
J: TRBJ1-1
size: many
DNA: TGCAGTGCTAGCTCAGGAATTGGGACTGAAGCTTTCTTT
CDR3: CSASSGIGTEAFF

V: TRBV6-5
D: NA
length: 15
J: TRBJ1-3
size: few
DNA: TGTGCCAGCAGAGACTCGACCGTCTCTGGAAACACCATATATTTT
CDR3: CASRDSTVSGNTIYF

V: TRBV20-1
D: TRBD2
length: 15
J: TRBJ2-5
size: NA
DNA: TGCAGTGCTATGGGGCTAGCGGGAACCACTGAGACCCAGTACTTC
CDR3: CSAMGLAGTTETQYF

V: TRBV2
D: NA
length: 15
J: TRBJ1-5
size: NA
DNA: TGTGCCAGCAGTTTGGGCAGCCCAATCAATCAGCCCCAGCATTTT
CDR3: CASSLGSPINQPQHF

V: TRBV6-2/TRBV6-3
D: NA
length: 12
J: TRBJ2-7
size: many
DNA: TGTGCCAGCAGGGACGACTTCTACGAGCAGTACTTC
CDR3: CASRDDFYEQYF

V: TRBV2
D: NA
length: 17
J: TRBJ1-3
size: many
DNA: TGTGCCAGCAGTGAAGCAGTCGGCGGCAGCTCTGGAAACACCATATATTTT
CDR3: CASSEAVGGSSGNTIYF

V: TRBV5-5
D: NA
length: 13
J: TRBJ1-2
size: few
DNA: TGTGCCAGCAGCATACAACAGGAGTATGGCTACACCTTC
CDR3: CASSIQQEYGYTF

V: TRBV9
D: NA
length: 14
J: TRBJ1-2
size: many
DNA: TGTGCCAGCAGCGTAGGCTTCCCTAACTATGGCTACACCTTC
CDR3: CASSVGFPNYGYTF